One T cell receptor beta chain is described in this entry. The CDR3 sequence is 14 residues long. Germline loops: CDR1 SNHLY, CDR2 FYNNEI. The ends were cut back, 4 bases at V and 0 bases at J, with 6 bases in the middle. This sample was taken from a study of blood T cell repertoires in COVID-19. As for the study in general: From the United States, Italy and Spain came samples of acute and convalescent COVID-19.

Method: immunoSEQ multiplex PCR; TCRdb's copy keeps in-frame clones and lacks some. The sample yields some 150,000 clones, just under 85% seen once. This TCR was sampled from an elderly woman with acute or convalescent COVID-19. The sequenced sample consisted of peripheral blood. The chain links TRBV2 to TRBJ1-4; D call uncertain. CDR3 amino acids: CASSALATNEKLFF. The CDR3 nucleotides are TGTGCCAGCAGTGCCCTCGCAACTAATGAAAAACTGTTTTTT.